These 3 T cell receptor beta chains share one sample of origin, sequenced in a study of cytomegalovirus exposure and HLA in healthy donors. Amplification used 60 Vbeta primers and 13 Jbeta primers. The repertoire was sequenced with immunoSEQ multiplex PCR; TCRdb's copy has only in-frame clones and lacks some. The sample shows 100,000 or so clones, approximately 80% of them seen only once. Specimen: PBMCs. Source of these receptors: a man younger than 35 in good health and CMV-seronegative.

In its sample, this clone was seen a few times. V usage is TRBV7-9 and J usage is TRBJ1-1, with a tentative D call TRBD1 (6 bases). Deletions cut 1 base from V and 3 bases from J, with 9 bases between. Germline CDR1 reads SEHNR; CDR2 reads FQNEAQ (reference sequence). CDR3 length: 14 amino acids. The chain's CDR3 is CASSLVAGDTEAFF. CDR3 bases: TGTGCCAGCAGCTTAGTAGCAGGGGACACTGAAGCTTTCTTT.

This sequence joins TRBV4-1 and TRBJ1-2; the match to TRBD1 covers 9 bases. Germline assignment: CDR1 MGHRA and CDR2 YSYEKL. Trimming at V came to 1 base and at J to 3 bases, leaving 9 bases not matched to a gene. The CDR3 extends over 17 amino acids. The DNA for the CDR3 is TGCGCCAGCAGCCAAGGGAACAGGGGGCCTGCCTACTATGGCTACACCTTC. Translated: CASSQGNRGPAYYGYTF.

V gene TRBV7-9 combines with J gene TRBJ1-1; 9 bases agree with TRBD1. The CDR3 is 16 amino acids. Germline lookup yields CDR1 SEHNR and CDR2 FQNEAQ (reference sequence). Unmatched junction bases numbered 9, after V lost 1 base and J lost 6 bases. The CDR3 nucleotides are TGTGCCAGCAGCTTAGAGATAGGGACAGGGTGGCCTGAAGCTTTCTTT. Translating gives CASSLEIGTGWPEAFF.